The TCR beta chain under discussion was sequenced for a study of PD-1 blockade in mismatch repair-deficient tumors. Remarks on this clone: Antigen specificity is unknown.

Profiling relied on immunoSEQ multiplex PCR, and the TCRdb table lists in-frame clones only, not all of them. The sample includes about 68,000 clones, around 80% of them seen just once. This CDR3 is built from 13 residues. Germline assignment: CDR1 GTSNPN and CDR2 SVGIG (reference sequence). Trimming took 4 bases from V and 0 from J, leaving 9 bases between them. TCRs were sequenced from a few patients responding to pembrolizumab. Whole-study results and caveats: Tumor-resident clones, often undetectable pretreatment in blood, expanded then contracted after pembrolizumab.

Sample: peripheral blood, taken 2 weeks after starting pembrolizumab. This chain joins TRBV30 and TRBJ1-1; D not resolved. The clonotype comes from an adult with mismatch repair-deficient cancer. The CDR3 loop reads CAWNGQVNTEAFF. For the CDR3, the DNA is TGTGCCTGGAACGGGCAGGTGAACACTGAAGCTTTCTTT.